The clone carrying this T cell receptor (beta chain) has at least ten counts. Antigen unknown. 500 ng RNA was reverse transcribed with alpha and beta constant-region primers. Each of the alpha and beta chains got its own library through chain-specific third strand synthesis with indices. TCRdb re-called the 5' RACE reads through MiXCR, storing one row per CDR3 protein. The table shows roughly 15,000 distinct CDR3 sequences, with just under 9.5% occurring only once. The CDR3 has 12 amino acids. Trimming shortened V by 5 bases and J by 12 bases, and 14 bases separated the two germline ends. These data are taken from a study of HIV-infected patients and healthy controls. Study-level findings and limits: In HIV-infected patients, the apparent post-therapy Gini index recovery did not replicate in size-matched data.

No cell fractionation was done, so the repertoire covers all unsorted peripheral blood T cells. Two fifths of the ten uninfected healthy control donors were sampled twice, approximately twelve weeks apart. Peripheral blood, roughly 2.3 ml, was drawn for RNA extraction. Sequenced sample: blood. The sequence derives from an adult in good health. The chain joins TRBV12-3 or TRBV12-4 to TRBJ1-5; D uncertain. CDR3: CASSEGGILQHF. CDR3 sequence (DNA): TGTGCCAGCAGTGAGGGAGGAATTCTCCAGCATTTT.